These 13 T cell receptor beta chains originate from one sample sequenced in a study of blood T cell repertoires in COVID-19. Profiling relied on immunoSEQ multiplex PCR, and the TCRdb table lists in-frame clones only, not all of them. The table records 85,000 to 95,000 clones, more than 70% of them present only once. What was sequenced was peripheral blood. These receptors all come from a man in his 60s with acute or convalescent COVID-19.

The J gene is TRBJ1-2, the V gene TRBV3-1 (or the pseudogene TRBV3-2); 7 bases are a match to TRBD1. The CDR3 extends over 15 amino acids. In germline, CDR1 is LGHDT, CDR2 YNNKEL (reference sequence). V lost 3 bases, J lost 3 bases, and 7 bases stayed unmatched. The CDR3, as DNA: TGTGCCAGCAGCCAGTTTCAGGGGGTCGACTATGGCTACACCTTC. It is translated as CASSQFQGVDYGYTF.

This chain uses TRBV18 with TRBJ2-5, with 13 bases that match TRBD2. CDR3 length equals 15 residues. After removal of 3 bases from V and 4 bases from J, the junction contained 2 bases not matched to a gene. Germline-derived CDR1 and CDR2 are KGHSH and LQKENI. The CDR3 DNA sequence: TGTGCCAGCTCACCGACTAGCGGGGGGTTAGAGACCCAGTACTTC. Protein product: CASSPTSGGLETQYF.

This clone was detected a few times. The CDR3 sequence is CASSWAGNSGNTIYF. The DNA of the CDR3 is TGCGCCAGCAGCTGGGCGGGGAATAGTGGAAACACCATATATTTT. The V call is TRBV5-1, the J call TRBJ1-3, with D uncertain. Germline CDR1 and CDR2: SGHRS and YFSETQ. Between the trimmed V and J ends, which lost 3 bases and 3 bases, there was a span of 13 bases. The CDR3 consists of 15 residues.

The chain carries TRBV19 and TRBJ2-3; 11 positions agree with TRBD2. The germline V gene encodes CDR1 LNHDA and CDR2 SQIVND (reference sequence). V lost 2 bases and J lost 5; bases outside the gene matches: 3. The CDR3 has 15 residues. CDR3 in amino acids: CASSITSGSRDTQYF. The DNA of the CDR3 is TGTGCCAGTAGTATAACTAGCGGGAGTCGAGATACGCAGTATTTT.

CDR3 loop: CSAYESTIYF. The CDR3 nucleotides are TGCAGCGCCTACGAAAGCACCATATATTTT. The chain couples TRBV29-1 to TRBJ1-3; no clear D gene. V lost 7 bases, J lost 9 bases, and 10 bases lay in between. CDR1 and CDR2 (germline): SQVTM, ANQGSEA. The CDR3 is 10 amino acids.

V is TRBV5-6 and J is TRBJ2-4, with 7 bases fitting TRBD1. Losses at the gene ends were 1 base for V and 2 bases for J; bases not matched to a gene: 6. Germline CDR1 is SGHDT and CDR2 is YYEEEE. The CDR3 totals 16 residues. The CDR3 here is CASSLWAGGTKNIQYF. The CDR3 DNA reads TGTGCCAGCAGCTTGTGGGCAGGGGGAACCAAAAACATTCAGTACTTC. Based on the CDR3 plus reference TRBV5-6 and TRBJ2-4, the full variable domain is DAGVTQSPTHLIKTRGQQVTLRCSPKSGHDTVSWYQQALGQGPQFIFQYYEEEERQRGNFPDRFSGHQFPNYSSELNVNALLLGDSALYLCASSLWAGGTKNIQYFGAGTRLSVL.

This sequence joins TRBV27 and TRBJ2-7; 9 bases fit TRBD1. The J segment lost 4 bases and the V segment lost 5 bases, leaving 6 bases of the junction unmatched. Germline values: CDR1 MNHEY, CDR2 SMNVEV (reference sequence). CDR3 length equals 14 residues. DNA for the CDR3: TGTGCCAGCAGTCAAACAGGGGGCGGGTACGAGCAGTACTTC. This codes for CASSQTGGGYEQYF.

This clone was observed once. J is TRBJ1-4 and V is TRBV19, with no clear D. Germline lookup yields CDR1 LNHDA and CDR2 SQIVND (reference sequence). The CDR3 is made up of 11 amino acids. Trimming took off 3 bases at V and 14 bases at J, with 10 bases between the two ends. The CDR3 spells CASSMFGRLFF. The CDR3 bases are TGTGCCAGTAGTATGTTCGGCAGGCTGTTTTTT.

This chain connects TRBV29-1 to TRBJ1-2, with D perhaps TRBD1 (6 bases). The CDR3 length is 13 residues. V was pared by 4 bases and J by 0 bases, with 9 bases between. Germline assignment: CDR1 SQVTM and CDR2 ANQGSEA. CDR3 loop: CSVVTGANYGYTF. The CDR3 DNA reads as TGCAGCGTTGTGACAGGAGCTAACTATGGCTACACCTTC.

The V call is TRBV7-8, the J call TRBJ2-2, with D maybe TRBD1 (6 bases). The ends were cut back, 4 bases at V and 1 base at J, with 19 bases in the middle. The CDR3 is made up of 18 amino acids. CDR1 and CDR2 from the germline V gene are SGHVS and FQNEAQ. In nucleotides, the CDR3 is TGTGCCAGCAGCTCAAACCCCCAGGGGCGCGGGAACACCGGGGAGCTGTTTTTT. It codes for CASSSNPQGRGNTGELFF. The whole variable domain, remainder taken from reference TRBV7-8 and TRBJ2-2, is GAGVSQSPRYKVAKRGQDVALRCDPISGHVSLFWYQQALGQGPEFLTYFQNEAQLDKSGLPSDRFFAERPEGSVSTLKIQRTQQEDSAVYLCASSSNPQGRGNTGELFFGEGSRLTVL.

The V call is TRBV30, the J call TRBJ1-4; D is perhaps TRBD1 (5 bases). The CDR3 has 15 residues. The ends were cut back, 3 bases at V and 1 base at J, with 12 bases in the middle. The V gene's germline CDR1 is GTSNPN and CDR2 SVGIG (reference sequence). The CDR3 nucleotides read TGTGCCTGGAGGATCAGAGACAGAACTAATGAAAAACTGTTTTTT. This sequence encodes CAWRIRDRTNEKLFF.

The J gene is TRBJ2-1, the V gene TRBV9; 9 bases line up with TRBD2. The germline gives CDR1 SGDLS, CDR2 YYNGEE. The CDR3 consists of 15 residues. The V gene end was trimmed by 4 bases and the J gene end by 2 bases; junction bases not matched to a gene: 4. This CDR3 reads CASSFSGRTYNEQFF. CDR3 nucleotide sequence: TGTGCCAGCAGCTTTAGCGGGAGAACCTACAATGAGCAGTTCTTC.

This chain uses TRBV5-4 with TRBJ2-3; TRBD2 might be the D (7 bases). Germline V gives CDR1 SGHNT, CDR2 YYREEE (reference sequence). Trimming cost V 4 bases and J 0 bases, with 15 bases left between them. The CDR3 has 16 amino acids. In DNA form, the CDR3 reads TGTGCCAGCAGCCTTGCCCGGGGGGCTAGCACAGATACGCAGTATTTT. As protein: CASSLARGASTDTQYF.